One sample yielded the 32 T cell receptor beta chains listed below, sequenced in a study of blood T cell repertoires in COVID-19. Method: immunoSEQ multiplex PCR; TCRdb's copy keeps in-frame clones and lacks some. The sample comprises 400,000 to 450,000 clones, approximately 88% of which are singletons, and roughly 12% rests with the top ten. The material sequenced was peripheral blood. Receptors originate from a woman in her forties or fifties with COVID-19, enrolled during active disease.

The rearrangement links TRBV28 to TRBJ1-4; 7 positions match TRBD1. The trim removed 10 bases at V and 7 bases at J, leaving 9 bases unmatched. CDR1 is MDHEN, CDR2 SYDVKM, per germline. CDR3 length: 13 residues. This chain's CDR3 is CAISRDSSEKLFF. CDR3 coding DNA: TGTGCCATTTCCCGGGACAGCTCTGAAAAACTGTTTTTT.

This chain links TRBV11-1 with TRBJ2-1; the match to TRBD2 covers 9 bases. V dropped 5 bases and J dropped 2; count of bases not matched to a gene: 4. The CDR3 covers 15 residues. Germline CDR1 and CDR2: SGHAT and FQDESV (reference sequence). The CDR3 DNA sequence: TGTGCCAGCAGCCTAAGCGGGGGGACCTACAATGAGCAGTTCTTC. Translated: CASSLSGGTYNEQFF.

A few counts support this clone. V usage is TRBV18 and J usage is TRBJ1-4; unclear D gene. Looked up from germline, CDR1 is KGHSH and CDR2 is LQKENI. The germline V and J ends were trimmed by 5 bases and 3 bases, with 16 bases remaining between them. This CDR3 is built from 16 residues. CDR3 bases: TGTGCCAGCTCAACGGGCCTCGGGAGCGCTAATGAAAAACTGTTTTTT. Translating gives CASSTGLGSANEKLFF.

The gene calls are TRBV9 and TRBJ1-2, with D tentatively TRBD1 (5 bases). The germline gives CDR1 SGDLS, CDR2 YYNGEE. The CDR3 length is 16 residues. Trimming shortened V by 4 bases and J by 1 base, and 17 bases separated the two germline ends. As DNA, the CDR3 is TGTGCCAGCAGCTCTGGTAGGACATATCTTAACTATGGCTACACCTTC. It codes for CASSSGRTYLNYGYTF.

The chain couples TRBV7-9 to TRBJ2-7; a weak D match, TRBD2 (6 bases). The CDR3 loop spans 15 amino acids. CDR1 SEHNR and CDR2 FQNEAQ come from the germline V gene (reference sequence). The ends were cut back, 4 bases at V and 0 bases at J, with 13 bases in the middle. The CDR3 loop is CASSWVGGTSYEQYF. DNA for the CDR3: TGTGCCAGCAGCTGGGTGGGGGGTACCTCCTACGAGCAGTACTTC.

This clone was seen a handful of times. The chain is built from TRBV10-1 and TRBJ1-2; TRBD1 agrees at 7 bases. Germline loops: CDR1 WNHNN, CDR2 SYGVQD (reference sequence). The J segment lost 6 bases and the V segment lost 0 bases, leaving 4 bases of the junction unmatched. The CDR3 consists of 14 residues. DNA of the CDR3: TGCGCCAGCAGTGAGTCGGCAGGGGGGAATGGCTACACCTTC. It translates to CASSESAGGNGYTF.

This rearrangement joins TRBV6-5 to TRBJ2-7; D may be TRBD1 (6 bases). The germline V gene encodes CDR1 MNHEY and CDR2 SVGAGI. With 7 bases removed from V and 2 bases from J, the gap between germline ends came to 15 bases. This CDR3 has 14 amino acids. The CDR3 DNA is TGTGCCAGCACATTACCGGGACATACCTACGAGCAGTACTTC. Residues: CASTLPGHTYEQYF.

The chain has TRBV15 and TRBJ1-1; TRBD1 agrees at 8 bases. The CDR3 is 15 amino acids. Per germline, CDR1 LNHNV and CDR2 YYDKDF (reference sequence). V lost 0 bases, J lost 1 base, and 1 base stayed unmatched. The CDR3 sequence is CATSREQGENTEAFF. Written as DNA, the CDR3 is TGTGCCACCAGCAGAGAACAGGGGGAGAACACTGAAGCTTTCTTT.

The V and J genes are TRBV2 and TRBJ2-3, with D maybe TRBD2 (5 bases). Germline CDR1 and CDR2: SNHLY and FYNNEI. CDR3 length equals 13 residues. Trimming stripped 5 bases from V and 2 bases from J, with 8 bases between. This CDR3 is CASSSGITDTQYF. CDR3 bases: TGTGCCAGCAGTTCCGGGATCACAGATACGCAGTATTTT.

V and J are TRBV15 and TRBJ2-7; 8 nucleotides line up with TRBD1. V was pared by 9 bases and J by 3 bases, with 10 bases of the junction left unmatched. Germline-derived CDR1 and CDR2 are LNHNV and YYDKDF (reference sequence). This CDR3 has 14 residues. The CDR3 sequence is CATRWTGINYEQYF. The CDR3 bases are TGTGCCACGCGATGGACAGGGATTAACTACGAGCAGTACTTC.

The CDR3 loop reads CASSPRQGNSYEQYF. The CDR3 region has the DNA TGCGCCAGCAGCCCTCGCCAGGGCAACTCCTACGAGCAGTACTTC. The V gene is TRBV4-1, the J gene TRBJ2-7; tentatively, D is TRBD1 (5 bases). Germline lookup yields CDR1 MGHRA and CDR2 YSYEKL. The V gene lost 4 bases and the J gene lost 0 bases, with 13 bases spanning the gap. The CDR3 length is 15 residues.

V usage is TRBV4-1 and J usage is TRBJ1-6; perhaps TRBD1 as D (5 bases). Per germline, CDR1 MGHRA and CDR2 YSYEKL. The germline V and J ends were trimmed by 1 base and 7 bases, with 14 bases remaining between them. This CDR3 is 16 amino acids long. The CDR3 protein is CASSQAPGSYNSPLHF. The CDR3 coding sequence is TGCGCCAGCAGCCAAGCCCCAGGGTCGTACAATTCACCCCTCCACTTT.

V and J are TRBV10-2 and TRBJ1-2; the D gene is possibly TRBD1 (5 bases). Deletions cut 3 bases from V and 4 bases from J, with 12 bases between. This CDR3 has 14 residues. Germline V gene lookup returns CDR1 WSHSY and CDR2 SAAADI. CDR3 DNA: TGCGCCAGCAGTGAAGGCAGGGTGGGCTATGGCTACACCTTC. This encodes CASSEGRVGYGYTF.

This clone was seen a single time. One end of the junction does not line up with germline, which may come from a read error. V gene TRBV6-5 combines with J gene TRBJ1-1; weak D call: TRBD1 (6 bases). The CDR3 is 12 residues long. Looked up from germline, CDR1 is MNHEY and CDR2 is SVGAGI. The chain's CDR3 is CASTLRDTEAFF. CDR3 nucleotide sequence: TGTGCCAGCACCCTACGGGACACCGAAGCTTTCTTT.

The CDR3 bases are TGTGCCAGCAGTGAACCCAGAGGTGAAGCTTTCTTT. Its protein product is CASSEPRGEAFF. The chain has TRBV6-1 and TRBJ1-1; D not resolved. This CDR3 comprises 12 residues. CDR1 MNHNS and CDR2 SASEGT come from the germline V gene. Trimming removed 2 bases from V and 7 bases from J, with 8 bases in between.

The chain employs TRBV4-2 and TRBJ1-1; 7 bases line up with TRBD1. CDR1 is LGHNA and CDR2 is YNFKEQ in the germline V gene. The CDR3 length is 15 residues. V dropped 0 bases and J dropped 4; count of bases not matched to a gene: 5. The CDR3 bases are TGTGCCAGCAGCCAAGAGGACAGACAGGGCACTGAAGCTTTCTTT. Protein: CASSQEDRQGTEAFF.

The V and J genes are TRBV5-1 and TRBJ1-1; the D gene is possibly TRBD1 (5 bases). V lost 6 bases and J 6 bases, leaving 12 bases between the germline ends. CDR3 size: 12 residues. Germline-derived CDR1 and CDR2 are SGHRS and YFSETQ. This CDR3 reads CASKSRGAEAFF. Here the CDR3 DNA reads TGCGCCAGCAAATCAAGGGGCGCTGAAGCTTTCTTT.

DNA of the CDR3: TGCGCCAGCAGCCTCACAGGCCACGAGCAGTACTTC. It is translated as CASSLTGHEQYF. This chain joins TRBV4-1 and TRBJ2-7; D is possibly TRBD1 (5 bases). The germline V and J ends were trimmed by 4 bases and 5 bases, with 9 bases remaining between them. This CDR3 region has 12 residues. Germline values: CDR1 MGHRA, CDR2 YSYEKL.

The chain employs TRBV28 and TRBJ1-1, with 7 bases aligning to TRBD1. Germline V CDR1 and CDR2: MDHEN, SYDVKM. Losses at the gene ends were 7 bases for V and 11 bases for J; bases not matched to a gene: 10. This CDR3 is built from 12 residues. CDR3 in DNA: TGTGCCAGCACCGTCGACAGGGTCAAGGCTTTCTTT. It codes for CASTVDRVKAFF. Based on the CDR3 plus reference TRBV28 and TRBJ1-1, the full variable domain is DVKVTQSSRYLVKRTGEKVFLECVQDMDHENMFWYRQDPGLGLRLIYFSYDVKMKEKGDIPEGYSVSREKKERFSLILESASTNQTSMYLCASTVDRVKAFFGQGTRLTVV.

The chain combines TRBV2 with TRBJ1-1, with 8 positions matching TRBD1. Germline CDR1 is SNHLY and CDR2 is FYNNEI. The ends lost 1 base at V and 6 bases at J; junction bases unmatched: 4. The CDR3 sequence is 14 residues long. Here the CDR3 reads CASSEGGTGSEAFF. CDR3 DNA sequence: TGTGCCAGCAGTGAAGGAGGGACAGGTTCTGAAGCTTTCTTT.

The CDR3 spells CAISDPGTGDDGYTF. The CDR3 DNA reads TGTGCCATCAGTGACCCCGGGACAGGGGATGACGGCTACACCTTC. This chain uses TRBV10-3 with TRBJ1-2, with TRBD1 identical over 10 bases. The V gene end was trimmed by 3 bases and the J gene end by 8 bases; junction bases not matched to a gene: 9. The germline V gene has CDR1 ENHRY and CDR2 SYGVKD. CDR3 size: 15 residues.

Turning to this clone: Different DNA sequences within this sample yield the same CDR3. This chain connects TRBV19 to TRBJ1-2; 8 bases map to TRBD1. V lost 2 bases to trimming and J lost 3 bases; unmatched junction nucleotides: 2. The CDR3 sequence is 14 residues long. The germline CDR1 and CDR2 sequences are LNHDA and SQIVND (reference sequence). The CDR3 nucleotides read TGTGCCAGTAGTATACAGGGGGCCGACTATGGCTACACCTTC. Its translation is CASSIQGADYGYTF.

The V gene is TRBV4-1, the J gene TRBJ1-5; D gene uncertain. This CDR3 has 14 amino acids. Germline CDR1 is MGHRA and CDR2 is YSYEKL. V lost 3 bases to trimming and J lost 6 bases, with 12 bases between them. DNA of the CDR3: TGCGCCAGCAGCCACGGTAGGAGCGGTCAGCCCCAGCATTTT. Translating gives CASSHGRSGQPQHF.

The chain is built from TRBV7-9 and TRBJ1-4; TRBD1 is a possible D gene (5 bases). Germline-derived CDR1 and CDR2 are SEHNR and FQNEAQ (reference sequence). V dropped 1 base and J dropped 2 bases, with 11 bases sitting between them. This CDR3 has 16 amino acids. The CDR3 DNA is TGTGCCAGCAGCTTAGAGGGGCCCGGGACTAATGAAAAACTGTTTTTT. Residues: CASSLEGPGTNEKLFF.

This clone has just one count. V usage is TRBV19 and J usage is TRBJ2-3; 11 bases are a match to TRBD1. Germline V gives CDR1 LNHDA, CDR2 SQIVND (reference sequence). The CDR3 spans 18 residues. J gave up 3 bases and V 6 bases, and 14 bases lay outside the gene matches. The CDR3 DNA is TGTGCCAGTAGCTTTAGACTGGGGACAGGGGGATTAACAGATACGCAGTATTTT. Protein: CASSFRLGTGGLTDTQYF.

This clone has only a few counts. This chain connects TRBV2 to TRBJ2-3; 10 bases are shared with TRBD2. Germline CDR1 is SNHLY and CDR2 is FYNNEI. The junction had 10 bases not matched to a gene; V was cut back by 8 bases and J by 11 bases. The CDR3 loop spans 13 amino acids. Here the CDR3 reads CASGGLAVNEQYF. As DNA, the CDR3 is TGTGCCAGCGGCGGACTAGCGGTGAATGAGCAGTATTTT.

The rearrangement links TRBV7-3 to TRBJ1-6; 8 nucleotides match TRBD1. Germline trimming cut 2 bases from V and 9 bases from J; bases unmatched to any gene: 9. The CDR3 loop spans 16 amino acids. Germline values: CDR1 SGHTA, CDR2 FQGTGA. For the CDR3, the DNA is TGTGCCAGCAGCTTACCTCAGACAGGGGAGATTTCACCCCTCCACTTT. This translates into CASSLPQTGEISPLHF.

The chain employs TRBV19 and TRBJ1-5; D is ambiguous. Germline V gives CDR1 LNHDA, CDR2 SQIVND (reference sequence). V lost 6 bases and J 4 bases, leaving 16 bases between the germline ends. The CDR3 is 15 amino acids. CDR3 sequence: CASRAVVGGNQPQHF. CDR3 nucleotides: TGTGCCAGTAGGGCCGTGGTAGGAGGGAATCAGCCCCAGCATTTT.

The CDR3 is CASSHIPGTSGGTIYNEQFF. CDR3 in DNA: TGTGCCAGCAGCCATATTCCCGGGACTAGCGGGGGGACCATTTACAATGAGCAGTTCTTC. This chain joins TRBV4-2 and TRBJ2-1, with 15 positions matching TRBD2. Unmatched junction bases numbered 13, after V lost 3 bases and J lost 4 bases. The CDR3 sequence is 20 residues long. Germline CDR1 and CDR2: LGHNA and YNFKEQ.

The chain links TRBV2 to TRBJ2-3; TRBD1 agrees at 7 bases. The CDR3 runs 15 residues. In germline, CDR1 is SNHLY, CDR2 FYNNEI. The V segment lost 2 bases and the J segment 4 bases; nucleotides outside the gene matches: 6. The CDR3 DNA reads TGTGCCAGCAGTGAAACGACAGGGAACCCAGATACGCAGTATTTT. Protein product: CASSETTGNPDTQYF.

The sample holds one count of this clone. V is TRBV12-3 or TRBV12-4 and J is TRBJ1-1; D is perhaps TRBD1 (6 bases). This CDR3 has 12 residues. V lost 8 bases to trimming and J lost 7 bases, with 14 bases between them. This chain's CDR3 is CASSGQTFEAFF. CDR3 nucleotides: TGTGCCAGCTCAGGACAGACTTTTGAAGCTTTCTTT.

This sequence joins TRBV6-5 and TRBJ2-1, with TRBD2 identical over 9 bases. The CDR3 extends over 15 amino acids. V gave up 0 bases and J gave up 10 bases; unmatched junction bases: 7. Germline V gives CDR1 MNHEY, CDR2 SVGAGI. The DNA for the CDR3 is TGTGCCAGCAGTTACTCGGCGGGGGGGCCAAGGGAGCAGTTCTTC. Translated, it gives CASSYSAGGPREQFF.